The 9 T cell receptor beta chains listed next were all sequenced from one sample in a study of identical twins. MiXCR was run by TCRdb on the 5' RACE reads, yielding one entry per CDR3 protein. This table holds 300,000 or so distinct CDR3 sequences, more than 8% found once. These data also formed part of another study, on yellow fever vaccine responses in identical twins.

The sample consisted of CD8+ T cells sorted from blood. The receptor source for this set is a woman aged 18-30 years in good health.

This clonotype showed up many times. The chain uses TRBV12-3 or TRBV12-4 and TRBJ2-2; 9 bases line up with TRBD1. The V gene end was trimmed by 2 bases and the J gene end by 0 bases; junction bases not matched to a gene: 4. The CDR3 sequence is 17 residues long. The CDR3 DNA reads TGTGCCAGCAGTTTACCCCGACAGGGGGCGAACACCGGGGAGCTGTTTTTT. Its translation: CASSLPRQGANTGELFF.

CDR3 in amino acids: CASSFTGEMNTEAFF. The DNA of the CDR3 is TGCGCCAGCAGCTTCACAGGAGAGATGAACACTGAAGCTTTCTTT. V and J are TRBV5-1 and TRBJ1-1; D is possibly TRBD1 (5 bases). The CDR3 is made up of 15 amino acids. Germline CDR1 SGHRS, CDR2 YFSETQ. V was trimmed by 2 bases and J by 0 bases, leaving 11 bases between them.

At least ten counts were recorded for this clonotype. This sequence joins TRBV15 and TRBJ2-5; D could derive from TRBD1 or TRBD2 (5 bases each). The CDR3 is made up of 14 amino acids. Per the germline V gene, CDR1 is LNHNV and CDR2 is YYDKDF (reference sequence). Trimming cost V 4 bases and J 5 bases, with 14 bases left between them. The CDR3 nucleotides read TGTGCCACCAGCAAGGCAGGGAGTATGGAGACCCAGTACTTC. It specifies CATSKAGSMETQYF.

This clonotype was seen a few times. V and J are TRBV4-3 and TRBJ1-2, with 8 bases lining up with TRBD1. From germline, CDR1 is LGHNA and CDR2 YSLEER. This CDR3 spans 15 amino acids. V lost 0 bases and J lost 6; bases outside the gene matches: 6. The chain's CDR3 is CASSQDPRDRHGYTF. The DNA of the CDR3 is TGCGCCAGCAGCCAAGATCCCCGGGACAGGCATGGCTACACCTTC.

The sample holds many counts of this clonotype. This chain connects TRBV12-3 or TRBV12-4 to TRBJ2-1, with D tentatively TRBD2 (6 bases). The V end lost 6 bases, the J end lost 5 bases, and 17 bases lay between the germline ends. The CDR3 length is 15 residues. CDR3 nucleotides: TGTGCCAGCAGCCCACCCAAGTGGGGGGACAATGAGCAGTTCTTC. Translating gives CASSPPKWGDNEQFF.

This clonotype was observed at least ten times. The genes are TRBV7-2 and TRBJ2-7; D not resolved. The germline V and J ends were trimmed by 1 base and 1 base, with 11 bases remaining between them. CDR3 length: 15 residues. The germline gives CDR1 SGHTA, CDR2 FQGNSA. In DNA form, the CDR3 reads TGTGCCAGCAGCTTAGATGCAGGTCCTTCCTACGAGCAGTACTTC. Protein sequence: CASSLDAGPSYEQYF.

This chain joins TRBV21-1 and TRBJ2-7; TRBD1 is taken as the D call from the table, unchecked against the DNA. TRBV21-1 is recorded as a pseudogene. The length of the CDR3 is 16 residues. The CDR3 DNA reads TGTGCCAGCAGCAATTGGGCGGCTGACTTCCCCTACGAGCAGTACTTC. Its protein product is CASSNWAADFPYEQYF.

This clonotype was picked up a small number of times. J is TRBJ2-7 and V is TRBV29-1; 9 bases fit TRBD1. This CDR3 region has 13 residues. Trimming at V came to 5 bases and at J to 2 bases, leaving 4 bases not matched to a gene. CDR1 and CDR2 from the germline V gene are SQVTM and ANQGSEA. CDR3 sequence reads: CSVPGQGAYEQYF. CDR3 sequence (DNA): TGCAGCGTTCCGGGACAGGGTGCCTACGAGCAGTACTTC.

This clonotype came up a few times. The chain has TRBV4-3 and TRBJ2-1; D is perhaps TRBD1 (6 bases). Germline values: CDR1 LGHNA, CDR2 YSLEER. The CDR3 is 13 residues long. Trimming pared 2 bases from V and 8 bases from J, leaving 10 bases between. The DNA of the CDR3 is TGCGCCAGCAGCCAAATACAGGGAGATGAGCAGTTCTTC. The encoded protein is CASSQIQGDEQFF.